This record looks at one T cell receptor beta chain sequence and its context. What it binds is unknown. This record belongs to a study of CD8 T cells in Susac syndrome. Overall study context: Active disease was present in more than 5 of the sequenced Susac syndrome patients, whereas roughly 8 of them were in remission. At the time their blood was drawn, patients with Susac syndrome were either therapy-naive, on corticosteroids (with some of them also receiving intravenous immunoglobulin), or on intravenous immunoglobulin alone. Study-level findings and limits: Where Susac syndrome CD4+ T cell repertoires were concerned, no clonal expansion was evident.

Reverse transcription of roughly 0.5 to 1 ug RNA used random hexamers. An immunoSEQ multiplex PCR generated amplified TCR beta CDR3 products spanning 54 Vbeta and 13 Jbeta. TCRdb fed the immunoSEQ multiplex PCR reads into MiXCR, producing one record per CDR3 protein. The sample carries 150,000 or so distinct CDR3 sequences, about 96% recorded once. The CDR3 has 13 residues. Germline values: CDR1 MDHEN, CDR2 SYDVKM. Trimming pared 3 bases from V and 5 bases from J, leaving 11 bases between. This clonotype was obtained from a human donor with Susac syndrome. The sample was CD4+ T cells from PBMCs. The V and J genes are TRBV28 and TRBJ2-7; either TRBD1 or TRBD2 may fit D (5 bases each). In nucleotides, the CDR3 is TGTGCCAGCAGTTTCGGGGCCAAGAACGAGCAGTACTTC. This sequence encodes CASSFGAKNEQYF.